This TCR beta chain appears in the sequencing data of a study of shared clonotypes between healthy human individuals. This CDR3 spans 16 amino acids. Germline trimming cut 1 base from V and 4 bases from J; bases unmatched to any gene: 7. Germline V gives CDR1 KGHSH, CDR2 LQKENI. Naive CD8 populations comprised CD45RO-negative cells positively selected for CCR7, excluding terminally differentiated effector memory CD45RA+ cells. Assay: immunoSEQ multiplex PCR; the TCRdb copy retains only in-frame clones and omits some. The table records about 2 million clones, approximately 95% of them present only once.

The V call is TRBV18, the J call TRBJ2-1, with 7 bases identical to TRBD1. Sequenced input: naive CD8+ T cells sorted from blood. This sequence was found in a man in his late teens or twenties in good health. The CDR3 protein is CASSPLGDSEYNEQFF. The CDR3, as DNA: TGTGCCAGCTCACCACTGGGGGACAGCGAATACAATGAGCAGTTCTTC.